These T cell receptor beta chains were read from a single sample in a study of blood T cell repertoires in COVID-19. TCRdb's copy holds only in-frame clones and misses some; the assay was immunoSEQ multiplex PCR. The sample records roughly 97,000 clones, around 80% being singletons. The specimen was peripheral blood. These receptor sequences come from a man between 65 and 79 years old with acute or convalescent COVID-19. Both conserved end residues are part of each CDR3. The order of the fields is J gene, V gene, clone size, D gene, CDR3 protein, CDR3 DNA. The D gene is left open where the match is weak. A row's size may be missing; if present it is once, few, many or a size class.

j_call: TRBJ2-5; v_call: TRBV7-9; clone_size: NA; d_call: TRBD2; cdr3_aa: CASSSRLATQETQYF; cdr3_nt: TGTGCCAGCAGCTCGAGACTAGCGACCCAAGAGACCCAGTACTTC
j_call: TRBJ2-7; v_call: TRBV28; clone_size: NA; d_call: TRBD1; cdr3_aa: CASSFTGTGAKRYSYEQYF; cdr3_nt: TGTGCCAGCAGTTTTACCGGGACAGGGGCCAAAAGATACTCCTACGAGCAGTACTTC
j_call: TRBJ2-7; v_call: TRBV3-1/TRBV3-2; clone_size: NA; d_call: NA; cdr3_aa: CASSQEAGNFYEQYF; cdr3_nt: TGTGCCAGCAGCCAAGAGGCCGGGAATTTCTACGAGCAGTACTTC
j_call: TRBJ1-4; v_call: TRBV5-1; clone_size: NA; d_call: NA; cdr3_aa: CASSQGIGNEKLFF; cdr3_nt: TGCGCCAGCAGCCAGGGGATAGGTAATGAAAAACTGTTTTTT
j_call: TRBJ2-7; v_call: TRBV7-2; clone_size: few; d_call: NA; cdr3_aa: CASSFPRLGLLSYEQYF; cdr3_nt: TGTGCCAGCAGCTTTCCGAGATTGGGCCTTCTCTCCTACGAGCAGTACTTC
j_call: TRBJ2-1; v_call: TRBV28; clone_size: NA; d_call: TRBD2; cdr3_aa: CASSLGIGTSGNNEQFF; cdr3_nt: TGTGCCAGCAGTTTAGGTATAGGGACTAGCGGGAACAATGAGCAGTTCTTC
j_call: TRBJ1-3; v_call: TRBV7-8; clone_size: NA; d_call: NA; cdr3_aa: CASSNQTGTGNTIYF; cdr3_nt: TGTGCCAGCAGCAACCAGACAGGAACCGGAAACACCATATATTTT
j_call: TRBJ1-5; v_call: TRBV28; clone_size: few; d_call: NA; cdr3_aa: CASNPGGNQPQHF; cdr3_nt: TGTGCCAGTAACCCGGGGGGGAATCAGCCCCAGCATTTT
j_call: TRBJ2-1; v_call: TRBV30; clone_size: NA; d_call: TRBD2; cdr3_aa: CAWSVTSASEQFF; cdr3_nt: TGTGCCTGGAGTGTTACTAGCGCCAGTGAGCAGTTCTTC
j_call: TRBJ1-4; v_call: TRBV7-9; clone_size: NA; d_call: TRBD1; cdr3_aa: CASSHIIPTGENEKLFF; cdr3_nt: TGTGCCAGCAGCCACATAATTCCGACAGGGGAAAATGAAAAACTGTTTTTT
j_call: TRBJ2-1; v_call: TRBV30; clone_size: NA; d_call: NA; cdr3_aa: CAWSVRRMSSYNEQFF; cdr3_nt: TGTGCCTGGAGTGTCAGGCGAATGAGCTCCTACAATGAGCAGTTCTTC
j_call: TRBJ2-3; v_call: TRBV30; clone_size: NA; d_call: NA; cdr3_aa: CAWSVRGADTQYF; cdr3_nt: TGTGCCTGGAGTGTACGAGGAGCAGATACGCAGTATTTT
j_call: TRBJ2-2; v_call: TRBV5-1; clone_size: NA; d_call: TRBD2; cdr3_aa: CASIPASGSLGTGELFF; cdr3_nt: TGCGCCAGCATCCCGGCTAGCGGGAGTTTAGGGACCGGGGAGCTGTTTTTT
j_call: TRBJ1-2; v_call: TRBV19; clone_size: NA; d_call: TRBD1; cdr3_aa: CASSLGQGAGGYTF; cdr3_nt: TGTGCCAGTAGCCTGGGACAGGGGGCGGGAGGCTACACCTTC
j_call: TRBJ2-7; v_call: TRBV3-1/TRBV3-2; clone_size: NA; d_call: NA; cdr3_aa: CASSSGETGQYF; cdr3_nt: TGTGCCAGCAGCTCAGGGGAGACGGGGCAGTACTTC
j_call: TRBJ2-1; v_call: TRBV7-9; clone_size: many; d_call: NA; cdr3_aa: CASSLEPSERPDNEQFF; cdr3_nt: TGTGCCAGCAGCTTAGAACCGAGCGAGAGACCTGACAATGAGCAGTTCTTC
j_call: TRBJ2-7; v_call: TRBV3-1/TRBV3-2; clone_size: NA; d_call: TRBD1; cdr3_aa: CASRGKSRGLFYEQYF; cdr3_nt: TGTGCCAGCCGGGGGAAGTCCAGGGGGCTCTTCTACGAGCAGTACTTC
j_call: TRBJ1-2; v_call: TRBV19; clone_size: NA; d_call: TRBD1; cdr3_aa: CASRTGWSGYTF; cdr3_nt: TGTGCCAGTCGGACAGGGTGGTCTGGCTACACCTTC
j_call: TRBJ2-1; v_call: TRBV7-9; clone_size: NA; d_call: NA; cdr3_aa: CASSLTASSEQFF; cdr3_nt: TGTGCCAGCAGCTTAACCGCGTCTAGTGAGCAGTTCTTC
j_call: TRBJ2-1; v_call: TRBV7-2; clone_size: NA; d_call: TRBD2; cdr3_aa: CASSPSTSRATEQFF; cdr3_nt: TGTGCCAGCAGCCCTTCGACTAGCAGGGCTACGGAGCAGTTCTTC
j_call: TRBJ2-5; v_call: TRBV7-6; clone_size: NA; d_call: NA; cdr3_aa: CASSSERRRRIQETQYF; cdr3_nt: TGTGCCAGCAGCTCAGAGCGTCGCAGGAGGATTCAAGAGACCCAGTACTTC
j_call: TRBJ2-1; v_call: TRBV9; clone_size: NA; d_call: TRBD2; cdr3_aa: CASSRLAVNNEQFF; cdr3_nt: TGTGCCAGCAGCCGACTAGCGGTTAACAATGAGCAGTTCTTC
j_call: TRBJ2-7; v_call: TRBV7-8; clone_size: once; d_call: NA; cdr3_aa: CASSRGGVVDEQYF; cdr3_nt: TGTGCCAGCAGCCGAGGGGGGGTTGTAGACGAGCAGTACTTC
j_call: TRBJ2-1; v_call: TRBV5-6; clone_size: NA; d_call: NA; cdr3_aa: CASSPDGRGTGRQFF; cdr3_nt: TGTGCCAGCAGCCCGGATGGGCGGGGCACCGGACGGCAGTTCTTC
j_call: TRBJ1-3; v_call: TRBV6-5; clone_size: NA; d_call: TRBD1; cdr3_aa: CASSYGQGAAGNTIYF; cdr3_nt: TGTGCCAGCAGTTATGGGCAGGGGGCGGCTGGAAACACCATATATTTT
j_call: TRBJ1-4; v_call: TRBV11-2; clone_size: NA; d_call: NA; cdr3_aa: CASSSRTGEKLFF; cdr3_nt: TGTGCCAGCAGCTCCCGTACCGGGGAAAAACTGTTTTTT
j_call: TRBJ1-2; v_call: TRBV27; clone_size: NA; d_call: TRBD1; cdr3_aa: CASRIGQGGYTF; cdr3_nt: TGTGCCAGCAGGATTGGACAGGGCGGCTACACCTTC
j_call: TRBJ2-6; v_call: TRBV5-6; clone_size: NA; d_call: NA; cdr3_aa: CASSLWGSTSSGANVLTF; cdr3_nt: TGTGCCAGCAGCTTGTGGGGCAGCACGTCCTCTGGGGCCAACGTCCTGACTTTC
j_call: TRBJ2-5; v_call: TRBV19; clone_size: NA; d_call: TRBD1; cdr3_aa: CASKTGTDVRETQYF; cdr3_nt: TGTGCCAGTAAAACCGGGACAGACGTCAGAGAGACCCAGTACTTC
j_call: TRBJ1-2; v_call: TRBV7-2; clone_size: NA; d_call: NA; cdr3_aa: CASSTDRSRNYGYTF; cdr3_nt: TGTGCCAGCAGCACCGATAGGAGCCGGAACTATGGCTACACCTTC
j_call: TRBJ1-1; v_call: TRBV29-1; clone_size: NA; d_call: NA; cdr3_aa: CSVELTEAFF; cdr3_nt: TGCAGCGTTGAACTCACTGAAGCTTTCTTT